These T cell receptor beta chains were read from a single sample in a study of blood T cells in healthy people across ages. MiXCR, run by TCRdb on the 5' RACE reads, gives a single entry per CDR3 protein. The sample lists hundreds of thousands of distinct CDR3 sequences; around 20% were seen once. Sequenced material: blood. Receptors originate from a man aged 70 or older in good health. Each CDR3 is given with its conserved first and last residue. Each record gives: J gene, clone size, D gene, V gene, CDR3 DNA, CDR3 protein. The D gene is left open where the match is weak. Clone size appears in some rows only: once, few, many, or a class for an expanded clone.

>TRBJ2-5|few|.|TRBV11-2
TGTGCCAGCAGCCGGACTATGGGAGCTCAGGAGGCCCAGTACTTC
CASSRTMGAQEAQYF
>TRBJ2-7|.|TRBD2|TRBV7-2
TGTGCCAGCAGCTTAAGCGGGACTACCCACTACGAGCAGTACTTC
CASSLSGTTHYEQYF
>TRBJ2-5|.|TRBD1|TRBV11-2
TGTGCCAGCAGCCTCGGACAGGGGACTAAAGAGACCCAGTACTTC
CASSLGQGTKETQYF
>TRBJ1-2|.|.|TRBV9
TGTGCCAGCACCAATTCCACAGGGAACTATGGCTACACCTTC
CASTNSTGNYGYTF
>TRBJ1-4|few|.|TRBV12-3/TRBV12-4
TGTGCCAGCAGCTCTGCTAGTATTAATGAAAAACTGTTTTTT
CASSSASINEKLFF
>TRBJ2-1|many|TRBD2|TRBV2
TGTGCCAGCAGGAATAGCGGGAGGGGAAATGAGCAGTTCTTC
CASRNSGRGNEQFF
>TRBJ1-5|.|.|TRBV28
TGTGCCAGCAGTTTTGGGGGGAGGGGCGCCCATCAGCCCCAGCATTTT
CASSFGGRGAHQPQHF
>TRBJ2-5|.|TRBD2|TRBV7-6
TGTGCCAGCAGCTTAGCGCCGTGGACTAGCGGGAGGGTTGACCAAGAGACCCAGTACTTC
CASSLAPWTSGRVDQETQYF
>TRBJ2-3|.|.|TRBV20-1
TGCAGTGCTAGGGGAGGAGGGAATACAGATACGCAGTATTTT
CSARGGGNTDTQYF
>TRBJ2-5|.|.|TRBV18
TGTGCCAGCTCATTCAGTCCGGGCCAAGAGACCCAGTACTTC
CASSFSPGQETQYF
>TRBJ2-3|few|.|TRBV5-1
TGCGCCAGCAGCTTCGGAACAAACCATCTAGGTCCCACAGATACGCGGTATTTT
CASSFGTNHLGPTDTRYF
>TRBJ2-7|.|TRBD1|TRBV19
TGTGCCAGTAGTTCGTGGCAGGGGGCCTACGAGCAGTACTTC
CASSSWQGAYEQYF
>TRBJ2-5|many|.|TRBV24-1
TGTGCCACCATAGAGACCCAGTACTTC
CATIETQYF
>TRBJ2-7|.|TRBD1|TRBV20-1
TGCAGTGCTCAACAGGGGTCGGACCCTTACGAGCAGTACTTC
CSAQQGSDPYEQYF
>TRBJ2-1|few|.|TRBV29-1
TGCAGCGTTGATCGGTTGCGGGACAGCTCCTACAATGAGCAGTTCTTC
CSVDRLRDSSYNEQFF
>TRBJ2-5|.|.|TRBV6-6
TGTGCCAGCAGCCTGGACGGGGAAGAGACCCAGTACTTC
CASSLDGEETQYF
>TRBJ2-1|few|TRBD2|TRBV6-2/TRBV6-3
TGTGCCAGCACCATAGCGGGAGACGATGAGCAGTTCTTC
CASTIAGDDEQFF
>TRBJ2-3|many|TRBD2|TRBV6-5
TGTGCCAGCAGTCCGGGACTAGCGCTGCGGAAGGGAGATACGCAGTATTTT
CASSPGLALRKGDTQYF
>TRBJ2-3|many|.|TRBV3-1
TGTGCCAGCAGCCAAGATAAGAGGATCAGGACAGATACGCAGTATTTT
CASSQDKRIRTDTQYF
>TRBJ1-2|.|.|TRBV2
TGTGCCAGCAGTGAGCAGGGAGTCTCTAACTATGGCTACACCTTC
CASSEQGVSNYGYTF
>TRBJ1-4|.|TRBD1|TRBV25-1
TGTGCCAGCAGTGAAGGGGGGACAGGAGGGGAAAAACTGTTTTTT
CASSEGGTGGEKLFF
>TRBJ2-5|.|TRBD2|TRBV6-5
TGTGCCAGCAGTTACCGAACTAGCGGGAGGGAGACCCAGTACTTC
CASSYRTSGRETQYF
>TRBJ1-4|.|.|TRBV6-5
TGTGCCAGCAGTCCGCAACGGGGTTCTCGAGAAAAACTGTTTTTT
CASSPQRGSREKLFF
>TRBJ2-1|few|TRBD1|TRBV7-9
TGTGCCAGCAGCCCGCGGACAGGCGATGAGCAGTTCTTC
CASSPRTGDEQFF
>TRBJ1-6|few|.|TRBV27
TGTGCCAGCAGTTTATATGCGGAAATTCCCCTCCACTTT
CASSLYAEIPLHF
>TRBJ2-1|.|TRBD1|TRBV25-1
TGTGCCAGTATCGGGACAGGGTACAATGAGCAGTTCTTC
CASIGTGYNEQFF
>TRBJ2-1|few|TRBD2|TRBV20-1
TGCAGTGCTCTGGGGCTAGCGGGAATCGATGAGCAGTTCTTC
CSALGLAGIDEQFF
>TRBJ2-1|few|.|TRBV7-3
TGTGCCAGCAGCTCCTGGGCGTATCGGGGTGAGCAGTTCTTC
CASSSWAYRGEQFF
>TRBJ2-1|.|TRBD2|TRBV9
TGTGCCAGCAGCGAGAATCCTAGCGGGAGGGGATCCAATGAGCAGTTCTTC
CASSENPSGRGSNEQFF
>TRBJ2-5|.|TRBD2|TRBV6-1
TGTGCCAGCAGTGAAGGACTAGCGCCATTGAGCGGCCAAGGGACCCAGTACTTC
CASSEGLAPLSGQGTQYF
>TRBJ2-5|.|.|TRBV12-3/TRBV12-4
TGTGCCAGCAGTTTAGACCCTCGACAGAGTATGTACCAAGAGACCCAGTACTTC
CASSLDPRQSMYQETQYF
>TRBJ2-7|.|TRBD1|TRBV6-1
TGTGCCAGCAGCGAGAGCAGGACAGGAGGATACGAGCAGTACTTC
CASSESRTGGYEQYF
>TRBJ1-2|few|.|TRBV20-1
TGCAGTGCCCCCAGTTATGGCTACACCTTC
CSAPSYGYTF
>TRBJ2-2|.|TRBD1|TRBV12-3/TRBV12-4
TGTGCCAGCAGTTTATGGGGACAGGGGGCATACACCGGGGAGCTGTTTTTT
CASSLWGQGAYTGELFF
>TRBJ1-1|few|.|TRBV11-2
TGTGCCAGCAGCATTGACGGTTTTGAAGCTTTCTTT
CASSIDGFEAFF
>TRBJ1-4|many|.|TRBV15
TGTGCCACCACCAAACACAGGACCAATGAAAAACTGTTTTTT
CATTKHRTNEKLFF
>TRBJ2-4|few|.|TRBV3-1
TGTGCCAGCAGCCAAGATTCGGAGGGAGTTGGCAAAAACATTCAGTACTTC
CASSQDSEGVGKNIQYF
>TRBJ2-1|few|TRBD2|TRBV28
TGTGCCAGCAGCCGCGAGTTTGATAGCGGGATCAATGAGCAGTTCTTC
CASSREFDSGINEQFF
>TRBJ2-4|few|.|TRBV7-2
TGTGCCAGCAGCTTAGCGCAAACAGGAACTCAGTACTTC
CASSLAQTGTQYF
>TRBJ2-7|.|TRBD1|TRBV7-9
TGTGCCAGCAGGGGACAGGGGGCTGGCGAGCAGTACTTC
CASRGQGAGEQYF